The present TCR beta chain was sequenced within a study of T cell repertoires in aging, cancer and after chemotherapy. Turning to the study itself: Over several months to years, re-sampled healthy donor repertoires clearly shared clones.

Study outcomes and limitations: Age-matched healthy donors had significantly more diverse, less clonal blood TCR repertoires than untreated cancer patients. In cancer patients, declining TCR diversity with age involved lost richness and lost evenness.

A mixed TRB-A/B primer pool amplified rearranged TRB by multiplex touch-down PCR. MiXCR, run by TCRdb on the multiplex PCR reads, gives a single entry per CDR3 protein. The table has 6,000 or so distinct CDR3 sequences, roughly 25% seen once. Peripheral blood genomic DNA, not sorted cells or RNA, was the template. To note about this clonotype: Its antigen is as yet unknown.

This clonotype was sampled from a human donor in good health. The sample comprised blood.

The CDR3 protein is CASSWGDRAYEQYF. The DNA for the CDR3 is TGTGCCAGCAGCTGGGGGGACCGAGCCTACGAGCAGTACTTC. The rearrangement uses TRBV11-1 and TRBJ2-7; D perhaps matches TRBD2 (6 bases). The CDR3 length is 14 residues. The germline V gene encodes CDR1 SGHAT and CDR2 FQDESV (reference sequence). Trimming removed 4 bases from V and 2 bases from J, with 12 bases in between.